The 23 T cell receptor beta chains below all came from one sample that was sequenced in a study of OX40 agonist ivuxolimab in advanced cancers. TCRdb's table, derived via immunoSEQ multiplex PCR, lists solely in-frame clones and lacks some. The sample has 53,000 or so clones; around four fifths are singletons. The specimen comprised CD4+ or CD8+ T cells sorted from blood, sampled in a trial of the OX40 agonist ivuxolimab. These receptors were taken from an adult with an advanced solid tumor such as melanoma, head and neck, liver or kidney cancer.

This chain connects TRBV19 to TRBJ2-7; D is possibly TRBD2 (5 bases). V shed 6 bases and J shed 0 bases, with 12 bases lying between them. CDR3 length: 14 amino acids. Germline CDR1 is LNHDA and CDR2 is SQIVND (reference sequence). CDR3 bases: TGTGCCAGTAGGGAGCTAGCCAACTCCTACGAGCAGTACTTC. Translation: CASRELANSYEQYF. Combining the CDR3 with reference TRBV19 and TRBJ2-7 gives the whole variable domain DGGITQSPKYLFRKEGQNVTLSCEQNLNHDAMYWYRQDPGQGLRLIYYSQIVNDFQKGDIAEGYSVSREKKESFPLTVTSAQKNPTAFYLCASRELANSYEQYFGPGTRLTVT.

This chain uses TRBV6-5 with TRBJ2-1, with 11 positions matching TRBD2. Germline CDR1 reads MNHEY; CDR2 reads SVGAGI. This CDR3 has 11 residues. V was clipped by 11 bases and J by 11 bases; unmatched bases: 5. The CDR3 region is CASRLAGKQFF. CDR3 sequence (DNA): TGTGCCTCCCGACTAGCGGGGAAGCAGTTCTTC.

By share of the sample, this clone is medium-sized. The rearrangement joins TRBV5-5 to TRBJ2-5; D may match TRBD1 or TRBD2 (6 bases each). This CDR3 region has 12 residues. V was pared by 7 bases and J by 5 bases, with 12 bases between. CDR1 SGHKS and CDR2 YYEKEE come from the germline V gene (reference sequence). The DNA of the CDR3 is TGTGCCAGCCCCGGGGGCGGCGAGACCCAGTACTTC. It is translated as CASPGGGETQYF.

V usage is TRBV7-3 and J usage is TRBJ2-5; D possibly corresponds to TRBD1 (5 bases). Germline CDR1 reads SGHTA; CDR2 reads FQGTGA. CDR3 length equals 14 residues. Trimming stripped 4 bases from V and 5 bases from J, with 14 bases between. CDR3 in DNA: TGTGCCAGCAGCTCAGGACATTCCTCTGAGACCCAGTACTTC. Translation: CASSSGHSSETQYF.

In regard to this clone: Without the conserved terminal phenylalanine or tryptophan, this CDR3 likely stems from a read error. CDR3 sequence reads: CASRGRDRGTEAFL. The DNA for the CDR3 is TGTGCCAGCAGAGGCAGGGATCGGGGCACTGAAGCTTTCCTT. The rearrangement uses TRBV6-1 and TRBJ1-1; D possibly corresponds to TRBD1 (5 bases). Germline V gene lookup returns CDR1 MNHNS and CDR2 SASEGT. The CDR3 totals 14 residues. V gave up 6 bases and J gave up 4 bases, with 15 bases separating them.

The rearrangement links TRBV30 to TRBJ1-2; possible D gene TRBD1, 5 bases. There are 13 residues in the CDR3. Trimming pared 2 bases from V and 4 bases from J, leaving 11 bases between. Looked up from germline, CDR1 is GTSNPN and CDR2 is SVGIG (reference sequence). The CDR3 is CAWSRDSSYGYTF. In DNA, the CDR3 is TGTGCCTGGAGTCGGGACTCCAGCTATGGCTACACCTTC.

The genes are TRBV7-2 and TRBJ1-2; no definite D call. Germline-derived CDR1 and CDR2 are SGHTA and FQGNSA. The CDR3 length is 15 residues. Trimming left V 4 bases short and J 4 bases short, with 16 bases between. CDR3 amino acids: CASSSHGLGIYGYTF. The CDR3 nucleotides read TGTGCCAGCAGCTCCCACGGGCTCGGGATCTATGGCTACACCTTC. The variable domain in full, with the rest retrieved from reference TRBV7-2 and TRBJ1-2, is GAGVSQSPSNKVTEKGKDVELRCDPISGHTALYWYRQSLGQGLEFLIYFQGNSAPDKSGLPSDRFSAERTGGSVSTLTIQRTQQEDSAVYLCASSSHGLGIYGYTFGSGTRLTVV.

The chain's CDR3 is CASSLDTGATDTQYF. The CDR3 region has the DNA TGTGCCAGCAGCTTAGATACTGGGGCCACAGATACGCAGTATTTT. V and J are TRBV11-3 and TRBJ2-3; D perhaps matches TRBD1 (5 bases). Trimming pared 0 bases from V and 2 bases from J, leaving 9 bases between. Germline CDR1 reads SGHNT; CDR2 reads YENEEA. The CDR3 contains 15 residues.

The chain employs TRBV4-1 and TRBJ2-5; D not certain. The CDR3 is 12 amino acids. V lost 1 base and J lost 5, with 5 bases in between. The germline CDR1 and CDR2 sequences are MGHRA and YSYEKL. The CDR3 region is CASSQVRETQYF. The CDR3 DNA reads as TGCGCCAGCAGCCAAGTCAGGGAGACCCAGTACTTC.

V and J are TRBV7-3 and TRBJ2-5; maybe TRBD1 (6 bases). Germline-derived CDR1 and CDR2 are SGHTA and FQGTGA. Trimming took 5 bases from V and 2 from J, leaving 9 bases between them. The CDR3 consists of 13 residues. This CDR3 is CASSATGQETQYF. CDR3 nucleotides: TGTGCCAGCAGCGCCACAGGGCAAGAGACCCAGTACTTC.

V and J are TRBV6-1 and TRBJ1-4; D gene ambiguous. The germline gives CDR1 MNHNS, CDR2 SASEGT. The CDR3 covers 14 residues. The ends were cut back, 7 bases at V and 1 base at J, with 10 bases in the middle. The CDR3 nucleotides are TGTGCCAGCAAAGGTGGCCAAACTAATGAAAAACTGTTTTTT. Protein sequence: CASKGGQTNEKLFF.

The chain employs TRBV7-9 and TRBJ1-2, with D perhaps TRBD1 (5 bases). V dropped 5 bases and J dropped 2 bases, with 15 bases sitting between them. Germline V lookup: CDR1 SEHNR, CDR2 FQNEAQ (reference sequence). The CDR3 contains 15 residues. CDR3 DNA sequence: TGTGCCAGCAGCCCCGCAGGGTCTTTGAACTATGGCTACACCTTC. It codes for CASSPAGSLNYGYTF.

DNA for the CDR3: TGTGCCAGCTCAGAGGGACAGTACTCTGGAAACACCATATATTTT. This gives the protein CASSEGQYSGNTIYF. The V and J genes are TRBV18 and TRBJ1-3; 7 bases are shared with TRBD1. The CDR3 length is 15 residues. V lost 5 bases, J lost 0 bases, and 4 bases stayed unmatched. Germline values: CDR1 KGHSH, CDR2 LQKENI.

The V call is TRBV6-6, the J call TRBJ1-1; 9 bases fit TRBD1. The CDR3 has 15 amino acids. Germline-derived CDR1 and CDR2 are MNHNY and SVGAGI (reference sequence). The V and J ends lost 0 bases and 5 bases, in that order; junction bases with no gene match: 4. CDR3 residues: CASSYSWTGETEAFF. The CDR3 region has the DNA TGTGCCAGCAGTTACTCCTGGACAGGGGAGACTGAAGCTTTCTTT.

The CDR3 loop reads CASSEQGADEKLFF. The CDR3 nucleotides are TGTGCCAGCAGTGAGCAGGGGGCGGACGAAAAACTGTTTTTT. This chain connects TRBV2 to TRBJ1-4; 8 bases agree with TRBD1. The CDR3 has 14 residues. The V segment lost 3 bases and the J segment 8 bases; nucleotides outside the gene matches: 5. Germline CDR1 and CDR2: SNHLY and FYNNEI.

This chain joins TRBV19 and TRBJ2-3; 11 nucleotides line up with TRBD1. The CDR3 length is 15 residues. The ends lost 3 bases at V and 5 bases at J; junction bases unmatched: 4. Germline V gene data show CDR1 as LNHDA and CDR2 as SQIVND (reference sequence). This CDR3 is CASSIGGTGGDTQYF. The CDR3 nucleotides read TGTGCCAGTAGTATTGGGGGGACAGGGGGAGATACGCAGTATTTT.

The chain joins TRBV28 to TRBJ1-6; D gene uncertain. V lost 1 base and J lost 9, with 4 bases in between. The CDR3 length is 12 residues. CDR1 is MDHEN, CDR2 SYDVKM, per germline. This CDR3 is CASSLYVSPLHF. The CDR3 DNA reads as TGTGCCAGCAGTTTATATGTTTCACCCCTCCACTTT.

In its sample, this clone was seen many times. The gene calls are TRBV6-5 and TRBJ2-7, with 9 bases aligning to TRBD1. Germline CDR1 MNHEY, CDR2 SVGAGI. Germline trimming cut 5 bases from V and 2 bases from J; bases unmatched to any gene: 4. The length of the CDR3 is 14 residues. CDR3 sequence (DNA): TGTGCCAGCAGTCGACAGGGGGGAACCTACGAGCAGTACTTC. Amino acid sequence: CASSRQGGTYEQYF.

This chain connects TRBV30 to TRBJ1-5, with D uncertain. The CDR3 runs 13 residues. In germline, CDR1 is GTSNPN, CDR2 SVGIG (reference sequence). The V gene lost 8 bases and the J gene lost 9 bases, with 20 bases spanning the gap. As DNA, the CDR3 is TGTGCCCGCCCCCCCGACAAGTCTTGGCCCCAGCATTTT. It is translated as CARPPDKSWPQHF. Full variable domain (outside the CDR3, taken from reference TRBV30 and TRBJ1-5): SQTIHQWPATLVQPVGSPLSLECTVEGTSNPNLYWYRQAAGRGLQLLFYSVGIGQISSEVPQNLSASRPQDRQFILSSKKLLLSDSGFYLCARPPDKSWPQHFGDGTRLSIL.

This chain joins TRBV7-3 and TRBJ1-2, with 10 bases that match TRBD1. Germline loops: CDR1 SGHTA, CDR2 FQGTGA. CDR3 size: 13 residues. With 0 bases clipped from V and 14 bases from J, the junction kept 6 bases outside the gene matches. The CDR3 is CASSLTGTGVWTF. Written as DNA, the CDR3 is TGTGCCAGCAGCTTAACAGGGACAGGGGTCTGGACCTTC.

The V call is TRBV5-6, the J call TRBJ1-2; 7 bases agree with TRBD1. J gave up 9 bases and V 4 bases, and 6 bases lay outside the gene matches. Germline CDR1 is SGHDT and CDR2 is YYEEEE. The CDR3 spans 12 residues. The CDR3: CASSRDRVSYTF. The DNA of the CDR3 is TGTGCCAGCAGCCGTGACAGGGTTAGCTACACCTTC.

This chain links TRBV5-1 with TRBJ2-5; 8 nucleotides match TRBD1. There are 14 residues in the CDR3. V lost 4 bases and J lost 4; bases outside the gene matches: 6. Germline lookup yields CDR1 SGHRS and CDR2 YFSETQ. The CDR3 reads CASSNQGAGETQYF. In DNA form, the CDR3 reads TGCGCCAGCAGCAATCAGGGGGCGGGAGAGACCCAGTACTTC. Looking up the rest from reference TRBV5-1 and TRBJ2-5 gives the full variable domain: KAGVTQTPRYLIKTRGQQVTLSCSPISGHRSVSWYQQTPGQGLQFLFEYFSETQRNKGNFPGRFSGRQFSNSRSEMNVSTLELGDSALYLCASSNQGAGETQYFGPGTRLLVL.

The CDR3, as DNA: TGTGCCAGCAGCCGAACAGGGGACAATGAGCAGTTCTTC. It specifies CASSRTGDNEQFF. J is TRBJ2-1 and V is TRBV7-2; 7 bases are shared with TRBD1. The V and J ends lost 5 bases and 5 bases, in that order; junction bases with no gene match: 3. The CDR3 has 13 residues. Germline CDR1 is SGHTA and CDR2 is FQGNSA.